One and the same sample provided the 9 T cell receptor beta chains below, sequenced in a study of T cell responses to AZD1222 COVID-19 vaccine. Sequenced by immunoSEQ multiplex PCR; TCRdb stores in-frame clones only, minus some. Altogether about 150,000 clones are present, roughly nine tenths being singletons, with the ten largest covering 5.1%. The sample here was peripheral blood, taken on day 0 of AZD1222 vaccination. The receptors here all came from an adult in good health.

The rearrangement links TRBV18 to TRBJ1-1, with a tentative D call TRBD1 (5 bases). CDR3 length: 18 amino acids. Germline V gives CDR1 KGHSH, CDR2 LQKENI. The V end was cut by 3 bases, the J end by 0 bases, with 20 bases between. Here the CDR3 reads CASSPRKGAALLNTEAFF. The DNA of the CDR3 is TGTGCCAGCTCACCTAGAAAAGGGGCGGCTCTCCTGAACACTGAAGCTTTCTTT.

The J gene is TRBJ1-2, the V gene TRBV27; a weak D match, TRBD1 (5 bases). The CDR3 length is 16 residues. Trimming pared 0 bases from V and 5 bases from J, leaving 16 bases between. Germline V gene sequence: CDR1 MNHEY, CDR2 SMNVEV (reference sequence). The CDR3 is CASSLSPPFWGYGYTF. The CDR3 bases are TGTGCCAGCAGTTTATCACCCCCCTTCTGGGGGTATGGCTACACCTTC.

This clone has only one observation. V gene TRBV12-3 or TRBV12-4 combines with J gene TRBJ2-1, with D unclear. V lost 7 bases, J lost 1 base, and 8 bases lay in between. This CDR3 is 13 amino acids long. CDR3 residues: CASNKGSYNEQFF. DNA of the CDR3: TGTGCCAGCAACAAGGGTTCCTACAATGAGCAGTTCTTC.

The rearrangement joins TRBV21-1 to TRBJ2-3; the table's D call of TRBD2 was not tested on the DNA. TRBV21-1 is designated a pseudogene. The CDR3 is 16 residues long. CDR3 sequence (DNA): TGTGCCAGCAGCAAAAAGGGGACTCCTGACACAGATACGCAGTATTTT. Amino acids: CASSKKGTPDTDTQYF.

The CDR3 DNA reads as TGCGCCAGCAGCTTGACAGCTAACTATGGCTACACCTTC. Translated: CASSLTANYGYTF. The chain is built from TRBV5-1 and TRBJ1-2; D remains ambiguous. V was clipped by 1 base and J by 0 bases, with 4 bases between them. In germline, CDR1 is SGHRS, CDR2 YFSETQ. This CDR3 contains 13 residues.

The V and J genes are TRBV6-5 and TRBJ1-2, with D possibly TRBD1 on 5 matching bases. The CDR3 contains 12 residues. Germline CDR1 reads MNHEY; CDR2 reads SVGAGI. Trimming removed 10 bases from V and 0 bases from J, with 9 bases in between. CDR3 coding DNA: TGTGCCACCCGACAGACTAACTATGGCTACACCTTC. Its translation: CATRQTNYGYTF.

This clone showed up just a few times. The chain is built from TRBV5-4 and TRBJ2-7, with 10 bases aligning to TRBD1. J gave up 6 bases and V 3 bases, and 12 bases lay outside the gene matches. In germline, CDR1 is SGHNT, CDR2 YYREEE (reference sequence). The CDR3 has 16 amino acids. The CDR3 protein is CASSSGIRQGAVEQYF. The CDR3 DNA sequence: TGTGCCAGCAGCTCCGGGATTAGACAGGGGGCTGTCGAGCAGTACTTC.

The chain employs TRBV5-5 and TRBJ2-7, with 10 bases matching TRBD1. J lost 7 bases, V lost 3 bases, and 13 bases had no gene match. The CDR3 is 16 amino acids. The germline CDR1 and CDR2 sequences are SGHKS and YYEKEE (reference sequence). The DNA for the CDR3 is TGTGCCAGCAGCTCCCAGCCGACAGGGGGCTTGAAGGAGCAGTACTTC. Its translation is CASSSQPTGGLKEQYF.

This chain uses TRBV7-9 with TRBJ1-1; D gene uncertain. This CDR3 is 13 amino acids long. Trimming removed 0 bases at V and 5 bases at J, with 7 bases between. Per germline, CDR1 SEHNR and CDR2 FQNEAQ (reference sequence). The CDR3 region is CASSLAAGTEAFF. The CDR3 DNA follows: TGTGCCAGCAGCTTAGCGGCGGGTACTGAAGCTTTCTTT.